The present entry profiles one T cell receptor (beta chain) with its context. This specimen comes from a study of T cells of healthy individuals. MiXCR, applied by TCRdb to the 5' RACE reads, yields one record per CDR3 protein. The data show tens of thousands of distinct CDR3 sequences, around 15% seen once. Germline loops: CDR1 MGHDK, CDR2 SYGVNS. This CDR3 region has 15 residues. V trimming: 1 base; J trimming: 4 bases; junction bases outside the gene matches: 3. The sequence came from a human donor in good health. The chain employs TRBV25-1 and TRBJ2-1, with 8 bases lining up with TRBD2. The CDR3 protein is CASSESSGLYNEQFF. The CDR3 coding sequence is TGTGCCAGCAGTGAATCTAGCGGGCTTTACAATGAGCAGTTCTTC. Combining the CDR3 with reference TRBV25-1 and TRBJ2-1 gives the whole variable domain EADIYQTPRYLVIGTGKKITLECSQTMGHDKMYWYQQDPGMELHLIHYSYGVNSTEKGDLSSESTVSRIRTEHFPLTLESARPSHTSQYLCASSESSGLYNEQFFGPGTRLTVL.